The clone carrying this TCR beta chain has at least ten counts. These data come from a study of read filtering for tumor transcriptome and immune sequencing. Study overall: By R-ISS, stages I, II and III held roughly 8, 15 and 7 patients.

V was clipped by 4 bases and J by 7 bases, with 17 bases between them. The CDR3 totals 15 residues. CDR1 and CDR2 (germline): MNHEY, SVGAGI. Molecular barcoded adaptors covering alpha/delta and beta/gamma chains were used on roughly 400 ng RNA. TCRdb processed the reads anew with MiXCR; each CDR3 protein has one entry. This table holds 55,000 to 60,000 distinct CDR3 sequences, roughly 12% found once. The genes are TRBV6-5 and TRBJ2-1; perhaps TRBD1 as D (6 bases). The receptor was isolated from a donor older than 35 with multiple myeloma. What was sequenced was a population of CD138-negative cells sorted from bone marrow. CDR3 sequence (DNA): TGTGCCAGCAGTTCCCCCCCACAGGGAAGGAATGAGCAGTTCTTC. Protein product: CASSSPPQGRNEQFF.